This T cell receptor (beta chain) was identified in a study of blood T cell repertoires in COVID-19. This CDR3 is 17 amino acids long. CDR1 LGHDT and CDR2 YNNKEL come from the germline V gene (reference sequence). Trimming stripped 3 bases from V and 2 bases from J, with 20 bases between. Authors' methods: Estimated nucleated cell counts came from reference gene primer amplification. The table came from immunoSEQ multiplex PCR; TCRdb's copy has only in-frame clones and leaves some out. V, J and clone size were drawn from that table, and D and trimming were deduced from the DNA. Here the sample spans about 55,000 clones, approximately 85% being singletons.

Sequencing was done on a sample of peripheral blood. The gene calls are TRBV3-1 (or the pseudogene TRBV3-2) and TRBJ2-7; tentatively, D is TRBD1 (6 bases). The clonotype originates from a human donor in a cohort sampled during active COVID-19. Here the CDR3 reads CASSHRPSPTGPYEQYF. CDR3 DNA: TGTGCCAGCAGCCACCGACCTTCCCCGACAGGCCCCTACGAGCAGTACTTC.